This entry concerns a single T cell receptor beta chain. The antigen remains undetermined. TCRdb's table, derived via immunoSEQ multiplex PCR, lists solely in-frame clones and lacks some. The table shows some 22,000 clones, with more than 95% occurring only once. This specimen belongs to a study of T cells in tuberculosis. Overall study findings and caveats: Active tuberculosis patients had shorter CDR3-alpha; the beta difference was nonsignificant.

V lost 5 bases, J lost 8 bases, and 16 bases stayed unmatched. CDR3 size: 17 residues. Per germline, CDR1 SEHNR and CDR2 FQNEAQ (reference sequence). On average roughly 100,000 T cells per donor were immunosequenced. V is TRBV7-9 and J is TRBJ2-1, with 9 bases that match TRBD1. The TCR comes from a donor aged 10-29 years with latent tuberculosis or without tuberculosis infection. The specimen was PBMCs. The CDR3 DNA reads TGTGCCAGCAGCGTCGACGCTCCGGGACAGGGATCCCATGAGCAGTTCTTC. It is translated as CASSVDAPGQGSHEQFF.